The sequence of this T cell receptor beta chain was determined in a study of CD8+CD57+ T cells in acquired aplastic anemia. Study-wide context: When averaged, DNA from sorted CD4+ and CD8+ cells came to 2.5 to 4 ug.

The study profiled TCR beta VDJ and CDR3 using genomic DNA as template. TCRdb re-called the reads through MiXCR, storing one row per CDR3 protein. Of around 250,000 distinct CDR3 sequences listed, 56% are singletons. This clonotype turned up a few times. The antigen is undetermined. Study-wide results and limits: In CD8+ cells, Simpson's diversity showed no significant difference between patients and controls. Patients and controls shared about 30 CD8+ CDR3 sequences, which appeared highly expressed in patients and within their immunodominant clones.

V was cut by 3 bases and J by 4 bases, with 12 bases left in between. CDR3 length equals 13 residues. Germline assignment: CDR1 SQVTM and CDR2 ANQGSEA. This clonotype was sampled from a human donor with severe aplastic anemia or a healthy control (not recorded which). V gene TRBV29-1 combines with J gene TRBJ1-2, with TRBD1 as a possible D gene (6 bases). Sample: sorted CD4+, CD8+, or CD8+CD57+ T cells (not recorded which) from PBMCs. CDR3 sequence (DNA): TGCAGCGTTGACGCCGGGGGGCTCTATGGCTACACCTTC. This codes for CSVDAGGLYGYTF.